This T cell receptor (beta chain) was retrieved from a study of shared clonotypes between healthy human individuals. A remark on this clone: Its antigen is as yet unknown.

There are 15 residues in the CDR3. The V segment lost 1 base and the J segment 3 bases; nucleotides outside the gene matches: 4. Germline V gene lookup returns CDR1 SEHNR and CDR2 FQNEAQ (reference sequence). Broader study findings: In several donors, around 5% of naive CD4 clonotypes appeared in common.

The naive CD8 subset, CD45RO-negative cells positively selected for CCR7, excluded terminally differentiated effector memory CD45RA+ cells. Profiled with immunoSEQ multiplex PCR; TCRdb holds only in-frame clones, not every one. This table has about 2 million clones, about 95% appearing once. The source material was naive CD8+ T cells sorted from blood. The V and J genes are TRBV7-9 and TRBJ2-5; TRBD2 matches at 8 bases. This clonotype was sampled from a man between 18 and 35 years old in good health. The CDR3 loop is CASSLDGTREETQYF. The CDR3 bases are TGTGCCAGCAGCTTAGATGGGACTAGGGAAGAGACCCAGTACTTC.